A selection of T cell receptor beta chains follows, all from one sample in a study of CD8 T cells in ankylosing spondylitis. TCRdb itself ran the 5' RACE reads through MiXCR, one entry per CDR3 protein. The table has fewer than 550,000 distinct CDR3 sequences, about 5.7% seen once. The sequenced material came from blood, either unsorted or a sorted T cell fraction (not recorded which). All receptors derive from a male donor with ankylosing spondylitis. CDR3s include the opening cysteine and the closing phenylalanine or tryptophan. A D gene is named only where the DNA matches it firmly. Expanded clones get a size class; other rows say once, few or many, or leave the size out.

v_call	clone_size	d_call	j_call	cdr3_nt	cdr3_aa
TRBV7-2	many	-	TRBJ1-3	TGTGCCAGCAGCTTAGGTCAGTGGAACTCTGGAAACACCATATATTTT	CASSLGQWNSGNTIYF
TRBV6-1	many	TRBD1	TRBJ2-7	TGTGCCAGCAGGGGGGGCCCGACAGGGGGGCGATACGAGCAGTACTTC	CASRGGPTGGRYEQYF
TRBV4-2	many	-	TRBJ1-2	TGTGCCAGCAGCCAAGAGGGGGCTTCTAACTATGGCTACACCTTC	CASSQEGASNYGYTF
TRBV12-3/TRBV12-4	many	TRBD1	TRBJ2-7	TGTGCCAGCAGTTTCTCAAGACAGGGCCACGAGCAGTACTTC	CASSFSRQGHEQYF
TRBV7-6	-	TRBD2	TRBJ2-3	TGTGCCAGCAGCTTACCAGCGGGGGGCCTCACAGATACGCAGTATTTT	CASSLPAGGLTDTQYF
TRBV5-5	-	-	TRBJ2-1	TGTGCCAGCCAGACAGCCTTCAGGGCCTACAATGAGCAGTTCTTC	CASQTAFRAYNEQFF
TRBV6-1	-	-	TRBJ2-1	TGTGCCACCACGGTACCTCCCTACAATGAGCAGTTCTTC	CATTVPPYNEQFF
TRBV24-1	many	-	TRBJ2-3	TGTGCCACCAGTGATGCCGCTAGCTCAGATACGCAGTATTTT	CATSDAASSDTQYF
TRBV5-6	many	TRBD1	TRBJ2-1	TGTGCCAGCAGCTTAGGACAGGCTTCGTACAATGAGCAGTTCTTC	CASSLGQASYNEQFF
TRBV5-5	many	-	TRBJ2-5	TGTGCCAGCAGCTTTTGGGGGGGCATACGAGAGACCCAGTACTTC	CASSFWGGIRETQYF
TRBV29-1	many	TRBD1	TRBJ2-7	TGCAGCGTCCGGACAGGGGCGATTACCTACGAGCAGTACTTC	CSVRTGAITYEQYF
TRBV5-6	many	-	TRBJ1-1	TGTGCCAGCAGCTTGTCTCCCCGTATGAACACTGAAGCTTTCTTT	CASSLSPRMNTEAFF
TRBV18	many	TRBD1	TRBJ2-1	TGTGCCAGCTCACCGACAGGGGACAGCTCCTACAATGAGCAGTTCTTC	CASSPTGDSSYNEQFF
TRBV4-1	many	-	TRBJ2-7	TGCGCCAGCAGAATTACCGGGACGGCCTCCTACGAGCAGTACTTC	CASRITGTASYEQYF
TRBV12-3/TRBV12-4	many	TRBD2	TRBJ2-2	TGTGCCAGCAGTTTGCCGACTAGCGGGAGGGCCAACACCGGGGAGCTGTTTTTT	CASSLPTSGRANTGELFF
TRBV20-1	few	-	TRBJ1-5	TGCAGTGCTCGACCGTATAGCAATCAGCCCCAGCATTTT	CSARPYSNQPQHF
TRBV11-1	many	TRBD2	TRBJ2-3	TGTGCCAGCAGCTTAGGTACCCTACTAGCGGGAGTAAGGGATACGCAGTATTTT	CASSLGTLLAGVRDTQYF
TRBV4-3	many	-	TRBJ1-2	TGCGCCAGCAGCCAAGACACCAGGGACTATGGCTACACCTTC	CASSQDTRDYGYTF
TRBV12-3/TRBV12-4	many	TRBD1	TRBJ1-1	TGTGCCAGTCAGACAGGGACCTTGAACACTGAAGCTTTCTTT	CASQTGTLNTEAFF
TRBV4-2	many	-	TRBJ1-3	TGTGCCAGCAGCCAAGGGACTGCCAGCCCTGGAAACACCATATATTTT	CASSQGTASPGNTIYF
TRBV12-3/TRBV12-4	many	TRBD1	TRBJ2-1	TGTGCCAGCAGTTTCCCGAGACAGGGGTTCGACAATGAGCAGTTCTTC	CASSFPRQGFDNEQFF
TRBV5-1	many	TRBD2	TRBJ2-3	TGCGCCAGCAAGGCGGGGGGGCCCCCCGATACGCAGTATTTT	CASKAGGPPDTQYF
TRBV4-1	many	-	TRBJ1-1	TGCGCCAGCAGCCAAGAGATCGCGGCTGAAGCTTTCTTT	CASSQEIAAEAFF
TRBV29-1	many	-	TRBJ1-5	TGCAGCGTTGCTTCGGGGTTAGTAGGGCCCCAGCATTTT	CSVASGLVGPQHF
TRBV9	many	-	TRBJ2-5	TGTGCCAGCAGCGTACGGCTCCAAGAGACCCAGTACTTC	CASSVRLQETQYF
TRBV11-2	-	TRBD2	TRBJ2-3	TGTGCCAGCAGCCTCAGACTAGCGGGAGACGGGCGATCGGGCACAGATACGCAGTATTTT	CASSLRLAGDGRSGTDTQYF
TRBV20-1	many	-	TRBJ2-5	TGCAGTGCTAGGGGCGGACAGAGCCAAGAGACCCAGTACTTC	CSARGGQSQETQYF
TRBV12-3/TRBV12-4	many	TRBD2	TRBJ2-1	TGTGCCAGCAGTTTAGGGACTAGCGGGGGGGCCGGTGAGCAGTTCTTC	CASSLGTSGGAGEQFF
TRBV20-1	many	-	TRBJ2-7	TGCAGTGCTAGAATAGGCAGCTCTTCCTACGAGCAGTACTTC	CSARIGSSSYEQYF
TRBV20-1	few	-	TRBJ2-3	TGCAGTGCCCGGACTGGAACAACCGCAGATACGCAGTATTTT	CSARTGTTADTQYF
TRBV5-1	many	TRBD1	TRBJ1-4	TGCGCCAGCAGCTATACAGGGGGCAATGAAAAACTGTTTTTT	CASSYTGGNEKLFF
TRBV6-1	many	-	TRBJ2-5	TGTGCCAGCAGCCGGGGGAGGCAAGAGACCCAGTACTTC	CASSRGRQETQYF
TRBV5-4	-	-	TRBJ2-1	TGTGCCATCAGCCCGGGGCTACTCGGGATTGAGCAGTTCTTC	CAISPGLLGIEQFF
TRBV10-3	many	-	TRBJ2-1	TGTGCCATCACCCCACGGGACGGTGAGCAGTTCTTC	CAITPRDGEQFF
TRBV28	many	-	TRBJ1-1	TGTGCCAGCAGTCAACCCCCTTTGGCGAACACTGAAGCTTTCTTT	CASSQPPLANTEAFF
TRBV28	many	-	TRBJ1-5	TGTGCCAGCAGTTTACGGGGCCTCGGAGGCAATCAGCCCCAGCATTTT	CASSLRGLGGNQPQHF
TRBV7-2	many	-	TRBJ1-1	TGTGCCAGCAGCTTAGAGCCAGGGTCCACTGAAGCTTTCTTT	CASSLEPGSTEAFF
TRBV5-1	-	-	TRBJ2-3	TGCGCCAGCAGGGAGGGAATTTTCACAGATACGCAGTATTTT	CASREGIFTDTQYF
TRBV9	many	-	TRBJ2-2	TGTGCCAGCAGCGTAGGCCGGAGCACCGGGGAGCTGTTTTTT	CASSVGRSTGELFF
TRBV29-1	many	-	TRBJ2-3	TGCAGCGTTGGGAACGGACCATTTGCCACAGATACGCAGTATTTT	CSVGNGPFATDTQYF
TRBV7-2	-	-	TRBJ2-7	TGTGCCAGCAGCTTCCAGGGCACCTACGAGCAGTACTTC	CASSFQGTYEQYF
TRBV5-1	many	TRBD1	TRBJ2-7	TGCGCCAGCAGCTTGGGGCCCAGGGGGCCGGACGAGCAGTACTTC	CASSLGPRGPDEQYF
TRBV20-1	few	-	TRBJ2-5	TGCAGTGCTCCCCTTGCGATGGAGACCCAGTACTTC	CSAPLAMETQYF
TRBV12-3/TRBV12-4	many	-	TRBJ1-5	TGTGCCAGCAGGGTGGGAAATAGCAATCAGCCCCAGCATTTT	CASRVGNSNQPQHF
TRBV7-9	many	TRBD1	TRBJ1-2	TGTGCCAGCAGCTCGGGACAGCCGCTCTATGGCTACACCTTC	CASSSGQPLYGYTF
TRBV12-3/TRBV12-4	many	-	TRBJ2-7	TGTGCCAGCAGTATCCTTCAGGGTACCGAGCAGTACTTC	CASSILQGTEQYF
TRBV7-2	-	-	TRBJ2-7	TGTGCCAGCCGAGTGGGGGCTAATCTTCAGCAGTACTTC	CASRVGANLQQYF
TRBV29-1	many	-	TRBJ2-7	TGCAGCGTTGAAGTCCGGAACTACGAGCAGTACTTC	CSVEVRNYEQYF
TRBV29-1	-	TRBD1	TRBJ2-7	TGCAGCGTCCGCCGGGACAGGGACGGTTACGAGCAGTACTTC	CSVRRDRDGYEQYF
TRBV10-3	-	TRBD2	TRBJ2-5	TGTGCCATCAGTGAGGGTCGGGGGGGAGAGACCCAGTACTTC	CAISEGRGGETQYF
TRBV9	many	-	TRBJ2-3	TGTGCCAGCAGCCCCCGCCAGTTAGCCTACGATACGCAGTATTTT	CASSPRQLAYDTQYF
TRBV2	-	TRBD2	TRBJ2-1	TGTGCCAGCAGTGGCGGGAGGGCCGCCTACAATGAGCAGTTCTTC	CASSGGRAAYNEQFF
TRBV6-2/TRBV6-3	many	-	TRBJ2-5	TGTGCCAGCAGTGGGGACTTCCAAGAGACCCAGTACTTC	CASSGDFQETQYF
TRBV20-1	many	-	TRBJ2-3	TGCAGTGCTACCCCCAGATCTAGCACAGATACGCAGTATTTT	CSATPRSSTDTQYF
TRBV5-5	many	TRBD2	TRBJ2-3	TGTGCCAGCAGCACCACTAGCGGGGGAATGAGCTATACGCAGTATTTT	CASSTTSGGMSYTQYF
TRBV7-2	many	TRBD2	TRBJ2-1	TGTGCCAGCAGCTTAGTTCATATGCGGGGGACTTACAATGAGCAGTTCTTC	CASSLVHMRGTYNEQFF
TRBV2	many	TRBD2	TRBJ2-7	TGTGCCAGCCGGACTAGCGGTTACGAGCAGTACTTC	CASRTSGYEQYF
TRBV7-2	many	-	TRBJ1-2	TGTGCCAGCAGCTTAGACGAAGATGGAGGCTACACCTTC	CASSLDEDGGYTF
TRBV7-6	-	-	TRBJ2-5	TGTGCCAGCAGCTTACAACCCGATGGAGGGACCCAGTACTTC	CASSLQPDGGTQYF
TRBV7-8	-	-	TRBJ1-1	TGTGCCAGCAGCTTATTGGGGGGCCCGGCTGAAGCTTTCTTT	CASSLLGGPAEAFF